A selection of T cell receptor beta chains follows, all from one sample in a study of T cells after yellow fever vaccination. TCRdb re-called the 5' RACE reads with MiXCR, one entry per CDR3 protein. This table has hundreds of thousands of distinct CDR3 sequences, over 8% appearing once. Source: PBMCs, taken on the day of the first yellow fever vaccination. The receptors derive from a man aged 18 to 30 who received the YFV17D yellow fever vaccine. The CDR3 runs from the conserved cysteine through the conserved F or W. The order of the fields is CDR3 length, V gene, clone size, J gene, D gene, CDR3 protein, CDR3 DNA. The D gene is left open where the match is weak. Clone size, where shown, is once, few, many, or a class for clones that have expanded.

18	TRBV6-1	few	TRBJ2-2	NA	CASSGTPSRIPNTGELFF	TGTGCCAGCAGCGGGACACCCTCCCGAATACCGAACACCGGGGAGCTGTTTTTT
16	TRBV24-1	few	TRBJ2-3	NA	CATSDAGILGTDTQYF	TGTGCCACCAGTGATGCCGGGATCCTGGGCACAGATACGCAGTATTTT
15	TRBV6-5	NA	TRBJ2-3	NA	CASSYSGGRADTQYF	TGTGCCAGCAGTTACTCGGGGGGTAGGGCAGATACGCAGTATTTT
14	TRBV7-2	few	TRBJ2-5	NA	CASSRQRAEETQYF	TGTGCCAGCAGCCGTCAGAGAGCGGAAGAGACCCAGTACTTC
15	TRBV19	NA	TRBJ1-2	TRBD1	CASSELGTGIYGYTF	TGTGCCAGTAGCGAACTAGGGACAGGAATTTACGGCTACACCTTC
13	TRBV7-6	many	TRBJ2-7	NA	CASGTLSSYEQYF	TGTGCCAGCGGAACTCTAAGCTCCTACGAGCAGTACTTC
15	TRBV5-6	NA	TRBJ1-5	NA	CASSPWEFPNQPQHF	TGTGCCAGCAGCCCTTGGGAGTTTCCGAATCAGCCCCAGCATTTT
15	TRBV5-1	few	TRBJ1-6	TRBD1	CASSLAETGYSPLHF	TGCGCCAGCAGCTTGGCCGAGACAGGGTATTCACCCCTCCACTTT
16	TRBV29-1	NA	TRBJ1-5	TRBD1	CSVDPGQGGLDQPQHF	TGCAGCGTAGACCCGGGACAGGGTGGGTTGGATCAGCCCCAGCATTTT
16	TRBV2	NA	TRBJ1-4	NA	CASSRKRGSTNEKLFF	TGTGCCAGCAGTCGCAAAAGGGGGTCAACTAATGAAAAACTGTTTTTT
15	TRBV7-3	NA	TRBJ2-7	NA	CASSPSGTSTYEQYF	TGTGCCAGCAGCCCATCCGGGACATCTACCTACGAGCAGTACTTC
14	TRBV3-1	few	TRBJ2-7	NA	CASRPSFRGAEQYF	TGTGCCAGCAGGCCAAGTTTCCGTGGCGCCGAGCAGTACTTC
12	TRBV7-2	many	TRBJ2-3	NA	CASSLDADTQYF	TGTGCCAGCAGCTTAGACGCAGATACGCAGTATTTT
14	TRBV7-9	NA	TRBJ2-5	NA	CASLETNDAETQYF	TGTGCCAGCCTAGAGACTAACGACGCGGAGACCCAGTACTTC
13	TRBV29-1	NA	TRBJ2-2	NA	CSVGTANTGELFF	TGCAGCGTCGGGACGGCGAACACCGGGGAGCTGTTTTTT
16	TRBV7-9	many	TRBJ2-5	TRBD2	CASSQGLAGVQETQYF	TGTGCCAGCAGCCAGGGACTAGCGGGGGTCCAAGAGACCCAGTACTTC
17	TRBV25-1	NA	TRBJ2-4	TRBD2	CASSEYRLAGAKNIQYF	TGTGCCAGCAGTGAATATCGACTAGCGGGAGCCAAAAACATTCAGTACTTC
16	TRBV4-3	few	TRBJ2-2	NA	CASSEGQFANTGELFF	TGCGCCAGCAGCGAAGGACAGTTCGCGAACACCGGGGAGCTGTTTTTT
15	TRBV6-5	many	TRBJ1-6	NA	CASSYSIQGNSPLHF	TGTGCCAGCAGTTACTCGATACAGGGTAATTCACCCCTCCACTTT
15	TRBV7-6	NA	TRBJ1-2	NA	CASSLTSGTAYGYTF	TGTGCCAGCAGCTTAACATCCGGGACCGCATATGGCTACACCTTC
18	TRBV5-1	NA	TRBJ2-6	NA	CASSLVGGSGVGANVLTF	TGCGCCAGCAGCTTGGTTGGTGGTTCGGGGGTTGGGGCCAACGTCCTGACTTTC
15	TRBV4-1	few	TRBJ1-1	TRBD1	CASSQGGQGKTEAFF	TGCGCCAGCAGCCAAGGGGGACAGGGCAAAACTGAAGCTTTCTTT
14	TRBV5-8	many	TRBJ2-5	NA	CASSLDQTVETQYF	TGTGCCAGCAGCTTAGACCAGACCGTGGAGACCCAGTACTTC
13	TRBV5-1	few	TRBJ2-3	NA	CASSMEATDTQYF	TGCGCCAGCAGCATGGAAGCCACAGATACGCAGTATTTT
15	TRBV11-2	many	TRBJ2-3	TRBD2	CASSLGRGGADTQYF	TGTGCCAGCAGCCTAGGACGGGGGGGCGCAGATACGCAGTATTTT
14	TRBV30	few	TRBJ2-1	NA	CAWSVNIRYNEQFF	TGTGCCTGGAGTGTAAATATTCGCTACAATGAGCAGTTCTTC
14	TRBV10-3	NA	TRBJ1-1	NA	CAISEYGGNTEAFF	TGTGCCATCAGTGAGTATGGAGGAAACACTGAAGCTTTCTTT
14	TRBV18	few	TRBJ2-5	NA	CASSPPSAQETQYF	TGTGCCAGCTCACCACCTTCTGCCCAAGAGACCCAGTACTTC
13	TRBV28	few	TRBJ2-2	NA	CASRSPGTGELFF	TGTGCCAGCAGGTCCCCAGGCACCGGGGAGCTGTTTTTT
15	TRBV20-1	many	TRBJ1-3	NA	CSARDRGLGGNTIYF	TGCAGTGCTAGAGATCGTGGGCTGGGGGGAAACACCATATATTTT
13	TRBV2	few	TRBJ1-5	NA	CASNLGVGQPQHF	TGTGCCAGCAACCTAGGGGTAGGTCAGCCCCAGCATTTT
14	TRBV4-1	few	TRBJ1-2	NA	CASSQTTANYGYTF	TGCGCCAGCAGCCAAACGACAGCTAACTATGGCTACACCTTC